This passage covers 14 T cell receptor beta chains from one sample sequenced in a study of T cell responses to AZD1222 COVID-19 vaccine. TCRdb's table, derived via immunoSEQ multiplex PCR, lists solely in-frame clones and lacks some. The sample lists roughly 100,000 clones, about 89% seen once, with 3.3% in the top ten. The sequences come from peripheral blood, collected 28 days after the second dose of the MenACWY control vaccine. The receptors were gathered from an adult who received the MenACWY meningococcal vaccine as a control.

The chain couples TRBV7-8 to TRBJ1-2; tentative D call: TRBD1 (5 bases). The CDR3 has 16 residues. Trimming left V 4 bases short and J 2 bases short, with 17 bases between. Germline V gene lookup returns CDR1 SGHVS and CDR2 FQNEAQ. The CDR3 reads CASSYRPSGGNYGYTF. In nucleotides, the CDR3 is TGTGCCAGCAGCTACCGACCGTCGGGGGGGAACTATGGCTACACCTTC.

The chain has TRBV20-1 and TRBJ1-2, with unresolved D. The CDR3 has 13 amino acids. Germline V gene lookup returns CDR1 DFQATT and CDR2 SNEGSKA (reference sequence). Trimming took 3 bases from V and 4 from J, leaving 12 bases between them. Written as DNA, the CDR3 is TGCAGTGCTAGTCCTCCTTCGAGCTATGGCTACACCTTC. Its protein is CSASPPSSYGYTF.

This clone has just one count. The chain combines TRBV19 with TRBJ1-4; 7 nucleotides line up with TRBD1. Germline lookup yields CDR1 LNHDA and CDR2 SQIVND (reference sequence). The CDR3 sequence is 14 residues long. Trimming at V came to 0 bases and at J to 9 bases, leaving 4 bases not matched to a gene. The CDR3 reads CASSIDVRGQKLFF. DNA of the CDR3: TGTGCCAGTAGTATAGATGTAAGGGGGCAAAAACTGTTTTTT.

The rearrangement joins TRBV5-6 to TRBJ1-1, with 9 positions matching TRBD1. Trimming took 5 bases from V and 8 from J; bases not matched to a gene: 13. The CDR3 covers 15 residues. Germline-derived CDR1 and CDR2 are SGHDT and YYEEEE. In DNA, the CDR3 is TGTGCCAGCAGTCCTCCCACAGGGGGCTGGCTAGAAGCTTTCTTT. Translated, it gives CASSPPTGGWLEAFF.

This clone was seen only once. This rearrangement joins TRBV11-2 to TRBJ1-1; D uncertain. Per the germline V gene, CDR1 is SGHAT and CDR2 is FQNNGV. This CDR3 spans 13 amino acids. Trimming pared 3 bases from V and 5 bases from J, leaving 10 bases between. The CDR3 sequence is CASSFSMITEAFF. CDR3 bases: TGTGCCAGCAGCTTTTCAATGATTACTGAAGCTTTCTTT.

The chain joins TRBV5-5 to TRBJ2-5; the D gene is possibly TRBD1 (5 bases). The CDR3 runs to 15 residues. The germline V and J ends were trimmed by 1 base and 7 bases, with 17 bases remaining between them. Looked up from germline, CDR1 is SGHKS and CDR2 is YYEKEE (reference sequence). The CDR3 region has the DNA TGTGCCAGCAGCTTGTCCGACAGTCCCCAGGGGACCCAGTACTTC. It translates to CASSLSDSPQGTQYF.

This chain links TRBV6-1 with TRBJ2-1, with D possibly being TRBD1 (6 bases). The germline V gene has CDR1 MNHNS and CDR2 SASEGT. Deletions cut 2 bases from V and 5 bases from J, with 16 bases between. The CDR3 spans 16 residues. CDR3 bases: TGTGCCAGCAGTGAATACCAGGGGAGTTCTCACAATGAGCAGTTCTTC. This codes for CASSEYQGSSHNEQFF.

This sequence joins TRBV3-1 (or the pseudogene TRBV3-2) and TRBJ1-1, with D maybe TRBD1 (6 bases). In germline, CDR1 is LGHDT, CDR2 YNNKEL (reference sequence). V was shortened by 4 bases and J by 6 bases, with 24 bases between the two germline ends. The CDR3 loop spans 17 amino acids. The CDR3 reads CASSPSTFLGAVAEAFF. In DNA, the CDR3 is TGTGCCAGCAGCCCAAGTACGTTTTTGGGGGCCGTAGCTGAAGCTTTCTTT.

V usage is TRBV3-1 (or the pseudogene TRBV3-2) and J usage is TRBJ1-4; perhaps TRBD1 as D (6 bases). CDR3 length equals 17 residues. Trimming took 4 bases from V and 11 from J, leaving 26 bases between them. The germline V gene has CDR1 LGHDT and CDR2 YNNKEL (reference sequence). The CDR3 loop is CASSLLAQGLQMRKLFF. CDR3 nucleotide sequence: TGTGCCAGCAGCCTATTAGCTCAGGGGCTACAAATGAGGAAACTGTTTTTT.

This chain uses TRBV6-5 with TRBJ1-2; TRBD1 might be the D (5 bases). The V and J ends lost 5 bases and 5 bases respectively, with 15 bases between them. Germline CDR1 MNHEY, CDR2 SVGAGI. CDR3 size: 14 residues. The CDR3, as DNA: TGTGCCAGCAGTCCACTTTCGCGGGGGTATGGCTACACCTTC. Residues: CASSPLSRGYGYTF.

This rearrangement joins TRBV19 to TRBJ1-6, with TRBD1 matching 7 bases. CDR1 and CDR2 (germline): LNHDA, SQIVND (reference sequence). The length of the CDR3 is 16 residues. The V gene end was trimmed by 6 bases and the J gene end by 2 bases; junction bases not matched to a gene: 7. The CDR3 nucleotides read TGTGCCAGTAGCCGACAGGGCCGAGCCTATAATTCACCCCTCCACTTT. Residues: CASSRQGRAYNSPLHF.

V usage is TRBV16 and J usage is TRBJ1-2, with D perhaps TRBD1 (5 bases). V lost 1 base, J lost 4 bases, and 16 bases lay in between. The CDR3 has 16 residues. Looked up from germline, CDR1 is KGHSY and CDR2 is FQNENV. CDR3 loop: CASSQLVGREAYGYTF. The CDR3 DNA sequence: TGTGCCAGCAGCCAATTAGTAGGCAGGGAGGCCTATGGCTACACCTTC.

V gene TRBV4-1 combines with J gene TRBJ2-2, with 10 bases that match TRBD1. Germline values: CDR1 MGHRA, CDR2 YSYEKL. The CDR3 loop spans 18 amino acids. With 1 base clipped from V and 7 bases from J, the junction kept 12 bases outside the gene matches. CDR3 DNA sequence: TGCGCCAGCAGCCAAGTGGGACCCGGACAGGGGGTAAACGGGGAGCTGTTTTTT. Translated: CASSQVGPGQGVNGELFF.

The count of this clone is one. The chain carries TRBV7-2 and TRBJ1-3; 7 bases agree with TRBD1. Germline V gene data show CDR1 as SGHTA and CDR2 as FQGNSA. CDR3 length: 14 amino acids. J was trimmed by 4 bases and V by 7 bases; bases with no gene match: 7. CDR3 loop: CASNKPGQGNTIYF. Here the CDR3 DNA reads TGTGCCAGCAACAAACCGGGACAGGGAAACACCATATATTTT. The full variable domain, in which reference TRBV7-2 and TRBJ1-3 provide the parts outside the CDR3, is GAGVSQSPSNKVTEKGKDVELRCDPISGHTALYWYRQSLGQGLEFLIYFQGNSAPDKSGLPSDRFSAERTGGSVSTLTIQRTQQEDSAVYLCASNKPGQGNTIYFGEGSWLTVV.